The sequence of this T cell receptor beta chain was determined in a study of identical twins. This clonotype was counted at least ten times. TCRdb processed the 5' RACE reads anew with MiXCR; each CDR3 protein has one entry. The sample yields approximately 680,000 distinct CDR3 sequences, around 7.5% seen once. V was trimmed by 2 bases and J by 5 bases, leaving 10 bases between them. This CDR3 contains 14 residues. This same sample was also part of a study on yellow fever vaccine responses in identical twins.

The specimen was PBMCs. The clonotype comes from a woman aged 18-29 years in good health. The gene calls are TRBV12-3 or TRBV12-4 and TRBJ2-1, with D uncertain. The CDR3: CASSLRPGNNEQFF. The CDR3 nucleotides are TGTGCCAGCAGTTTAAGACCCGGTAACAATGAGCAGTTCTTC.